The 5 T cell receptor beta chains reported below all come from one sample, sequenced in a study of shared clonotypes between healthy human individuals. TCRdb keeps only in-frame clones here, not all; method: immunoSEQ multiplex PCR. The sample yields about 2.2 million clones, about 93% seen once. Naive CD8 cells lacked CD45RO, underwent positive selection for CCR7 and left out terminally differentiated effector memory CD45RA+ cells. Input material: naive CD8+ T cells from PBMCs. Receptor source: a man between 18 and 35 years old in good health. Some clones in this sample may be carry-over from other donors' samples.

The V call is TRBV5-8, the J call TRBJ1-1, with 11 bases that match TRBD1. The ends lost 4 bases at V and 4 bases at J; junction bases unmatched: 9. CDR3 length: 16 amino acids. In germline, CDR1 is SGHTS, CDR2 YDEGEE. The CDR3 spells CASSRPGTGGFTEAFF. The CDR3 DNA sequence: TGTGCCAGCAGCAGACCCGGGACAGGGGGGTTCACTGAAGCTTTCTTT.

Points on this clone: The sample carries other DNA sequences with the same CDR3. The V gene is TRBV2, the J gene TRBJ2-7; D gene ambiguous. Germline CDR1 is SNHLY and CDR2 is FYNNEI. V lost 6 bases and J lost 0, with 6 bases in between. CDR3 length: 12 residues. The CDR3 DNA is TGTGCCAGCAGCGACGGCTCCTACGAGCAGTACTTC. This encodes CASSDGSYEQYF. The full variable domain, completed using reference TRBV2 and TRBJ2-7, is EPEVTQTPSHQVTQMGQEVILRCVPISNHLYFYWYRQILGQKVEFLVSFYNNEISEKSEIFDDQFSVERPDGSNFTLKIRSTKLEDSAMYFCASSDGSYEQYFGPGTRLTVT.

The chain employs TRBV9 and TRBJ2-1; 12 bases agree with TRBD2. CDR1 and CDR2 from the germline V gene are SGDLS and YYNGEE. V was clipped by 7 bases and J by 7 bases; unmatched bases: 12. The CDR3 is 16 residues long. The CDR3 spells CASSVMWTSGNNEQFF. In DNA, the CDR3 is TGTGCCAGCTCCGTCATGTGGACTAGCGGGAATAATGAGCAGTTCTTC.

This chain uses TRBV27 with TRBJ2-7, with 10 positions matching TRBD1. V was pared by 3 bases and J by 4 bases, with 9 bases of the junction left unmatched. The CDR3 runs 16 residues. In germline, CDR1 is MNHEY, CDR2 SMNVEV (reference sequence). In DNA form, the CDR3 reads TGTGCCAGCAGTTTGCTATCGACAGGGGGCGTTTACGAGCAGTACTTC. The encoded protein is CASSLLSTGGVYEQYF.

V gene TRBV7-9 combines with J gene TRBJ1-1; D remains unclear. The CDR3 is 14 residues long. Germline loops: CDR1 SEHNR, CDR2 FQNEAQ (reference sequence). Trimming removed 3 bases from V and 0 bases from J, with 8 bases in between. CDR3 residues: CASSLAGMNTEAFF. The DNA of the CDR3 is TGTGCCAGCAGCTTGGCAGGCATGAACACTGAAGCTTTCTTT. Variable domain in full (rest from reference TRBV7-9 and TRBJ1-1): DTGVSQNPRHKITKRGQNVTFRCDPISEHNRLYWYRQTLGQGPEFLTYFQNEAQLEKSRLLSDRFSAERPKGSFSTLEIQRTEQGDSAMYLCASSLAGMNTEAFFGQGTRLTVV.